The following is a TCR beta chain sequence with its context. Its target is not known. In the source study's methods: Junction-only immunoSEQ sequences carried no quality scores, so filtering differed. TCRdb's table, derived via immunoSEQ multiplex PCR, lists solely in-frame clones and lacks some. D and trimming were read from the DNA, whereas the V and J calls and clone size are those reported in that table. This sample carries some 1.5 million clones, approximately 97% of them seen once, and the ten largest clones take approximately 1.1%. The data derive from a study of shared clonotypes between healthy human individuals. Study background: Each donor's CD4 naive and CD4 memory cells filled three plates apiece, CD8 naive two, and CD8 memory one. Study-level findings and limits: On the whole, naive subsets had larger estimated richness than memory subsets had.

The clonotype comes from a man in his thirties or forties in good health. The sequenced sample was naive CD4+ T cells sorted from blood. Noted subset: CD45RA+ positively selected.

This CDR3 is CASSWDRASSYEQYF. The CDR3 bases are TGTGCCAGCAGCTGGGACAGGGCCAGCTCCTACGAGCAGTACTTC. The chain uses TRBV11-2 and TRBJ2-7; 9 nucleotides align to TRBD1. From germline, CDR1 is SGHAT and CDR2 FQNNGV. The trim removed 4 bases at V and 0 bases at J, leaving 4 bases unmatched. The CDR3 sequence is 15 residues long.